This entry concerns a single T cell receptor beta chain. Antigen specificity is unknown. These data originate in a study of post-analysis software for immune sequencing data. The study, taken as a whole, reports: Relative to controls, patients had about 5 TRBV segments at higher frequency, with TRBV5-6, TRBV5-1 and TRBV20-1 among these.

Each TCR beta cDNA library carried unique molecular identifiers. One entry per CDR3 protein results from TCRdb running MiXCR on the PCR reads. The sample gives 750,000 to 950,000 distinct CDR3 sequences, 53% of which show up once; 4.6% is in the top ten. V was clipped by 6 bases and J by 5 bases; unmatched bases: 10. The CDR3 is 14 amino acids. Germline V gene data show CDR1 as MNHEY and CDR2 as SVGAGI. The chain links TRBV6-5 to TRBJ2-7, with 7 nucleotides matching TRBD1. Sequenced sample: blood. The origin of this receptor is a girl aged 10 to 17 with multiple sclerosis. CDR3 DNA: TGTGCCAGCAGCGTCAACAGGGGTTCCAACGAGCAGTACTTC. The encoded protein is CASSVNRGSNEQYF.